The T cell receptor (beta chain) under discussion was sequenced for a study of blood T cell repertoires in COVID-19. Study information: The samples span acute and convalescent COVID-19 from the United States, Italy and Spain. Sources were T cells, B-cell-depleted T cells, or PBMCs; the material itself was cDNA or gDNA.

Under the authors' procedure: Amplification from reference gene primers served as the basis for estimated nucleated cell counts. Sequenced by immunoSEQ multiplex PCR; TCRdb stores in-frame clones only, minus some. V, J and clone size derive from that table, while D and trimming were established from the DNA sequence. Here the sample spans more than 110,000 clones, around 90% being singletons. The germline V gene encodes CDR1 SEHNR and CDR2 FQNEAQ (reference sequence). CDR3 size: 12 residues. Deletions cut 11 bases from V and 0 bases from J, with 10 bases between. This rearrangement joins TRBV7-9 to TRBJ1-1; D gene uncertain. Sequenced: peripheral blood. The TCR comes from a human donor in a cohort sampled during active COVID-19. CDR3 bases: TGTGCCCTTGCGGCGATGAACACTGAAGCTTTCTTT. Translating gives CALAAMNTEAFF.